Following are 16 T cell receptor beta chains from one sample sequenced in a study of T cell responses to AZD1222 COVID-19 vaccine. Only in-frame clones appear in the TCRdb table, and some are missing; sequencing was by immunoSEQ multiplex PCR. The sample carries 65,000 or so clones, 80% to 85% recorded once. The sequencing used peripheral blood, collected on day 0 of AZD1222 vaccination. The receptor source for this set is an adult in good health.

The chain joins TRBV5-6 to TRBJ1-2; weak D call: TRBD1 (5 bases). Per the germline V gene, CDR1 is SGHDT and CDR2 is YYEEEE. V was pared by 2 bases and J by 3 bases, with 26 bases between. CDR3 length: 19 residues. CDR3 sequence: CASSLRGWVSADWDYGYTF. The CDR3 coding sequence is TGTGCCAGCAGCTTAAGGGGTTGGGTATCTGCGGATTGGGACTATGGCTACACCTTC.

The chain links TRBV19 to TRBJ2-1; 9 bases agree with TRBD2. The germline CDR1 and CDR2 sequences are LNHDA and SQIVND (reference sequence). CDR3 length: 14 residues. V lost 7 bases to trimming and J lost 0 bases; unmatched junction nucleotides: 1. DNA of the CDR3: TGTGCCAGTACTAGCGGGGACTCCTACAATGAGCAGTTCTTC. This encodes CASTSGDSYNEQFF.

Here the CDR3 reads CASSLNDPTEAFF. The CDR3 region has the DNA TGTGCCAGCAGCTTGAACGATCCCACTGAAGCTTTCTTT. The chain uses TRBV5-5 and TRBJ1-1; D ambiguous. Trimming pared 1 base from V and 4 bases from J, leaving 8 bases between. The CDR3 spans 13 residues. CDR1 and CDR2 from the germline V gene are SGHKS and YYEKEE (reference sequence).

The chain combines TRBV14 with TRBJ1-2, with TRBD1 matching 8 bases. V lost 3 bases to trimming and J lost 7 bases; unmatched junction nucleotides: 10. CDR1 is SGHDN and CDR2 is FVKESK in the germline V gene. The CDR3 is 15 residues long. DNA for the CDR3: TGTGCCAGCAGCCAGCAAGCAGGGGGCCTGGGTGGCTACACCTTC. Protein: CASSQQAGGLGGYTF.

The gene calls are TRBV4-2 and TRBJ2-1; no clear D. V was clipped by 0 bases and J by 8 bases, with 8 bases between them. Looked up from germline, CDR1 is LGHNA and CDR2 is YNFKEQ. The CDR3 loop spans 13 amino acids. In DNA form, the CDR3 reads TGTGCCAGCAGCCAAGATAACTCCCATGAGCAGTTCTTC. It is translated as CASSQDNSHEQFF.

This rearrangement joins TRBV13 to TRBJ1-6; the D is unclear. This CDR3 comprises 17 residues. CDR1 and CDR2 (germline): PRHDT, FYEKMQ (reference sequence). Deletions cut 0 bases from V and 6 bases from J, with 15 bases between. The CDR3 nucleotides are TGTGCCAGCAGCTTAGGTCCGGGTGGGGAGGCTAATTCACCCCTCCACTTT. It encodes CASSLGPGGEANSPLHF.

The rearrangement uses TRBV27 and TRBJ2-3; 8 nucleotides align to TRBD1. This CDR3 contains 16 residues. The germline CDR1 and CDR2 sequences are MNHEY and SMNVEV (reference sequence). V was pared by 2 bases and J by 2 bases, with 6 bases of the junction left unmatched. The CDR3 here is CASSLRSGGVTDTQYF. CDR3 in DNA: TGTGCCAGCAGTTTAAGGTCAGGGGGCGTCACAGATACGCAGTATTTT.

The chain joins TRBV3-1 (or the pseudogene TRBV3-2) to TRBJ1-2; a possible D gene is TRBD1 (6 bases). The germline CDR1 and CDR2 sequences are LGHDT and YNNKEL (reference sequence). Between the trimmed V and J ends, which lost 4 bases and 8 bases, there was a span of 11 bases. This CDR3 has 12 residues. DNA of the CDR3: TGTGCCAGCAGCCCAGGGGTTTTGGGCTACACCTTC. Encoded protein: CASSPGVLGYTF.

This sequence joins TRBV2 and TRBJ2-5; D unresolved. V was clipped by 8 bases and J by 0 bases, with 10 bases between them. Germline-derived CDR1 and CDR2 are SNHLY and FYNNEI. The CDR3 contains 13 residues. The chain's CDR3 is CASGLRYQETQYF. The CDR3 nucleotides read TGTGCCAGCGGCCTGCGGTACCAAGAGACCCAGTACTTC. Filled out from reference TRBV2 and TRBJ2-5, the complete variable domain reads EPEVTQTPSHQVTQMGQEVILRCVPISNHLYFYWYRQILGQKVEFLVSFYNNEISEKSEIFDDQFSVERPDGSNFTLKIRSTKLEDSAMYFCASGLRYQETQYFGPGTRLLVL.

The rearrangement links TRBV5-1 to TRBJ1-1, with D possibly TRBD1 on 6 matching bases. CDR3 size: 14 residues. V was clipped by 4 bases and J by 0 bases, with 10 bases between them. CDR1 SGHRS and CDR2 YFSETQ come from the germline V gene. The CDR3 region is CASSPQGMNTEAFF. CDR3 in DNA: TGCGCCAGCAGCCCACAGGGCATGAACACTGAAGCTTTCTTT.

CDR3 protein: CASRDRQANTGELFF. CDR3 coding DNA: TGTGCCAGCCGTGACCGACAGGCAAACACCGGGGAGCTGTTTTTT. V usage is TRBV28 and J usage is TRBJ2-2, with a possible D match to TRBD1 (6 bases). V was pared by 8 bases and J by 2 bases, with 15 bases between. This CDR3 comprises 15 residues. Germline CDR1 reads MDHEN; CDR2 reads SYDVKM.

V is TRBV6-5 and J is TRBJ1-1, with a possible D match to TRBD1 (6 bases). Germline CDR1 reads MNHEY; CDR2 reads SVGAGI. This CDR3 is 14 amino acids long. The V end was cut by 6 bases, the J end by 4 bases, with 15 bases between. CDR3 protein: CASSSTGSGTEAFF. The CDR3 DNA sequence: TGTGCCAGCAGCTCCACAGGGTCTGGCACTGAAGCTTTCTTT.

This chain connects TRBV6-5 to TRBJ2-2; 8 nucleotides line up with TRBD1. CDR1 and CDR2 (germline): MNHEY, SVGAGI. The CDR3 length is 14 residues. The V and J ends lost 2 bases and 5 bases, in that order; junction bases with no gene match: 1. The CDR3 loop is CASSYDRGTGELFF. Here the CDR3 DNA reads TGTGCCAGCAGTTACGACAGGGGAACCGGGGAGCTGTTTTTT.

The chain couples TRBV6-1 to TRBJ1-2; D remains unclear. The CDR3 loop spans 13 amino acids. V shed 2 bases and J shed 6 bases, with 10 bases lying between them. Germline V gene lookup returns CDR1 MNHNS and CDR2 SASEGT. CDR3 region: CASSELSGNGYTF. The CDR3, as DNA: TGTGCCAGCAGTGAACTCAGCGGAAATGGCTACACCTTC.

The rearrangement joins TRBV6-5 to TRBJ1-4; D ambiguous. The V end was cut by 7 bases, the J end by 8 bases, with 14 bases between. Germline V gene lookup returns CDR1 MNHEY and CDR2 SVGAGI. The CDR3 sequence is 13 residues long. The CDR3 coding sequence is TGTGCCAGCAAATCCGCCTTGGGGGAAAAACTGTTTTTT. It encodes CASKSALGEKLFF.

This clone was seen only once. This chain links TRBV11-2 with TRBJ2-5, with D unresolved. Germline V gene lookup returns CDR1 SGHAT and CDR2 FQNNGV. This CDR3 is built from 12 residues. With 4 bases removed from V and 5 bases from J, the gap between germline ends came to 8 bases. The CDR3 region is CASSSSRETQYF. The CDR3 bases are TGTGCCAGCAGCTCTTCAAGGGAGACCCAGTACTTC.